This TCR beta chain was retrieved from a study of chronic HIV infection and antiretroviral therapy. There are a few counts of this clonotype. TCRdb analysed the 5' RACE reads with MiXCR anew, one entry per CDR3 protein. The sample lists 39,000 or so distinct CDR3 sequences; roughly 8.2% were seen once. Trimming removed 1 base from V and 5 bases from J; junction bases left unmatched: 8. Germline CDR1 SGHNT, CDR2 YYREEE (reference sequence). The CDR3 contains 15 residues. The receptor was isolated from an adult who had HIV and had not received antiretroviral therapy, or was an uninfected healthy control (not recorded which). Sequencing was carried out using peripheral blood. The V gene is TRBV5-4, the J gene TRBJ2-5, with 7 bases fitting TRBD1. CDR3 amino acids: CASSLRAGGWETQYF. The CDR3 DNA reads TGTGCCAGCAGCTTGCGGGCAGGGGGTTGGGAGACCCAGTACTTC.